This TCR beta chain was sequenced for a study of T-cell reconstitution after alpha-beta-depleted transplantation in children. There are a few counts of this clonotype. Germline V lookup: CDR1 SQVTM, CDR2 ANQGSEA. V lost 7 bases and J lost 2; bases outside the gene matches: 5. The CDR3 length is 12 residues. A library of TCRbeta sequences, prepared with unique molecular identifiers, was generated. TCRdb reprocessed the PCR reads with MiXCR, giving one entry per CDR3 protein. The sample holds about 610,000 distinct CDR3 sequences, more than 9% seen once. Material: PBMCs from the stem cell graft donor, obtained from the stem cell graft. This receptor was identified in a human donor who donated a stem cell graft to a child with acute myeloid leukemia. The chain has TRBV29-1 and TRBJ2-7; 7 bases map to TRBD1. The CDR3 reads CSAWDSAYEQYF. CDR3 in DNA: TGCAGCGCCTGGGACAGTGCCTACGAGCAGTACTTC.